This TCR beta chain emerged from a study of prognosis after radiotherapy for stage I lung cancer. CDR3 of TCR beta was amplified from genomic DNA via a two-round multiplex PCR. First-round PCR used primers specific to each TRBV and TRBJ gene. TCRdb fed the multiplex PCR reads into MiXCR, producing one record per CDR3 protein. Here the sample spans about 51,000 distinct CDR3 sequences, roughly 35% being singletons. A remark on this clonotype: This may stem from a read error, because a much larger clone lies one nucleotide away.

The CDR3 covers 14 residues. CDR1 SGHTA and CDR2 FQGTGA come from the germline V gene. The ends were cut back, 5 bases at V and 1 base at J, with 11 bases in the middle. The sequence was obtained from a donor older than 45 with non-small cell lung cancer. Sequences were derived from PBMCs, sampled before or after stereotactic body radiation therapy (not recorded which). The V call is TRBV7-3, the J call TRBJ2-5; D gene ambiguous. CDR3 DNA sequence: TGTGCCAGCAGCAGAGTACAGCCCCAAGAGACCCAGTACTTC. This sequence encodes CASSRVQPQETQYF.